A single sample is the source of the 15 T cell receptor beta chains below, sequenced in a study of T cell responses to AZD1222 COVID-19 vaccine. Data came from immunoSEQ multiplex PCR; TCRdb stores just in-frame clones and leaves some out. Among tens of thousands of clones listed, 75% to 90% were seen once. The sample consisted of peripheral blood, taken on day 0 of AZD1222 vaccination. All receptors come from an adult in good health.

The chain combines TRBV7-3 with TRBJ1-1; no reliable D call. V gave up 5 bases and J gave up 3 bases, with 16 bases separating them. The V gene's germline CDR1 is SGHTA and CDR2 FQGTGA. The length of the CDR3 is 15 residues. The CDR3 sequence: CASSQGLPGDTEAFF. The CDR3 DNA follows: TGTGCCAGCAGCCAAGGACTCCCTGGTGACACTGAAGCTTTCTTT.

The chain employs TRBV6-6 and TRBJ1-2, with a possible D match to TRBD1 (5 bases). V lost 7 bases and J 3 bases, leaving 12 bases between the germline ends. The CDR3 is 13 amino acids. Per the germline V gene, CDR1 is MNHNY and CDR2 is SVGAGI (reference sequence). This CDR3 reads CASIHAGDYGYTF. CDR3 DNA: TGTGCCAGCATTCACGCGGGGGACTATGGCTACACCTTC.

The chain carries TRBV5-4 and TRBJ2-7; D possibly matches TRBD1 or TRBD2 (5 bases each). Germline CDR1 reads SGHNT; CDR2 reads YYREEE (reference sequence). The CDR3 is made up of 15 amino acids. Trimming pared 3 bases from V and 2 bases from J, leaving 15 bases between. The CDR3 bases are TGTGCCAGCAGCTCAGCCCGGGACCGAACCTACGAGCAGTACTTC. This codes for CASSSARDRTYEQYF.

The chain recombines TRBV1 with TRBJ2-1; TRBD2, the table's D call, lacks a check against the DNA. TRBV1 is shown as a pseudogene. The CDR3 loop spans 17 amino acids. The DNA of the CDR3 is TGCACCAGCAGCCAGGATCCCCCGGGAGTAGCGGGAGCTGAGCAGTTCTTC. Protein sequence: CTSSQDPPGVAGAEQFF.

This CDR3 reads CASSIQATNEKLFF. The CDR3 coding sequence is TGTGCCAGCAGCATACAAGCAACTAATGAAAAACTGTTTTTT. V usage is TRBV28 and J usage is TRBJ1-4; D remains ambiguous. The ends were cut back, 6 bases at V and 0 bases at J, with 8 bases in the middle. The CDR3 extends over 14 amino acids. Germline values: CDR1 MDHEN, CDR2 SYDVKM.

CDR3 loop: CASSQLGGGQGGYTF. For the CDR3, the DNA is TGCGCCAGCAGCCAACTTGGAGGGGGGCAGGGTGGCTACACCTTC. The chain carries TRBV5-1 and TRBJ1-2, with TRBD1 as a possible D gene (6 bases). Trimming removed 4 bases from V and 7 bases from J, with 20 bases in between. The CDR3 contains 15 residues. The germline CDR1 and CDR2 sequences are SGHRS and YFSETQ.

DNA for the CDR3: TGTGCCAGCAGCTTAGATAACTCCTACGAGCAGTACTTC. Its translation is CASSLDNSYEQYF. The J gene is TRBJ2-7, the V gene TRBV11-2; D gene uncertain. The CDR3 runs 13 residues. CDR1 SGHAT and CDR2 FQNNGV come from the germline V gene. Between the trimmed V and J ends, which lost 0 bases and 0 bases, there was a span of 3 bases.

The J gene is TRBJ2-7, the V gene TRBV11-2; D might be TRBD1 (5 bases). CDR1 and CDR2 from the germline V gene are SGHAT and FQNNGV. The length of the CDR3 is 13 residues. Trimming removed 1 base from V and 5 bases from J, with 9 bases in between. The CDR3 sequence is CASSLAGFDEQYF. CDR3 in DNA: TGTGCCAGCAGCTTAGCAGGGTTCGACGAGCAGTACTTC.

CDR3 sequence: CASSSPRGLQETQYF. The CDR3 nucleotides read TGTGCCAGCAGCTCCCCTCGGGGGCTACAAGAGACCCAGTACTTC. This chain links TRBV7-9 with TRBJ2-5, with D possibly being TRBD1 or TRBD2 (6 bases each). CDR1 is SEHNR and CDR2 is FQNEAQ in the germline V gene (reference sequence). Trimming stripped 4 bases from V and 2 bases from J, with 14 bases between. The length of the CDR3 is 15 residues.

V gene TRBV5-4 combines with J gene TRBJ1-2; D unresolved. The CDR3 covers 14 residues. V gave up 1 base and J gave up 4 bases, with 11 bases separating them. CDR1 is SGHNT, CDR2 YYREEE, per germline (reference sequence). The CDR3 DNA is TGTGCCAGCAGCTTGACTGTACTAAGCTATGGCTACACCTTC. Protein sequence: CASSLTVLSYGYTF.

The chain links TRBV7-2 to TRBJ1-5; D gene uncertain. The CDR3 sequence is 16 residues long. Trimming left V 3 bases short and J 0 bases short, with 12 bases between. Germline CDR1 and CDR2: SGHTA and FQGNSA. This CDR3 is CASSFQARGSNQPQHF. Here the CDR3 DNA reads TGTGCCAGCAGCTTCCAGGCACGGGGTAGCAATCAGCCCCAGCATTTT.

This sequence joins TRBV7-2 and TRBJ1-3; D unresolved. There are 12 residues in the CDR3. V was shortened by 5 bases and J by 4 bases, with 6 bases between the two germline ends. CDR1 and CDR2 from the germline V gene are SGHTA and FQGNSA. CDR3 sequence reads: CASSLRGNTIYF. For the CDR3, the DNA is TGTGCCAGCAGCCTTAGGGGAAACACCATATATTTT.

V usage is TRBV5-6 and J usage is TRBJ1-2, with D uncertain. The CDR3 runs to 15 residues. Germline CDR1 and CDR2: SGHDT and YYEEEE. Trimming left V 4 bases short and J 4 bases short, with 17 bases between. The CDR3 loop reads CASSQSRDLSYGYTF. DNA of the CDR3: TGTGCCAGCAGCCAAAGCCGGGATCTTTCCTATGGCTACACCTTC.

The chain carries TRBV6-2 or TRBV6-3 and TRBJ1-6, with 8 bases aligning to TRBD1. This CDR3 is built from 16 residues. V was pared by 6 bases and J by 4 bases, with 8 bases of the junction left unmatched. Germline lookup yields CDR1 MNHEY and CDR2 SVGEGT. The CDR3 here is CASSKTGVSYNSPLHF. DNA of the CDR3: TGTGCCAGCAGCAAGACAGGGGTTTCGTATAATTCACCCCTCCACTTT.

V gene TRBV19 combines with J gene TRBJ1-2; D not certain. The ends were cut back, 4 bases at V and 4 bases at J, with 16 bases in the middle. The CDR3 is 15 amino acids. Germline V gene sequence: CDR1 LNHDA, CDR2 SQIVND (reference sequence). The CDR3 sequence is CASSTTGPSGYGYTF. The CDR3 coding sequence is TGTGCCAGTAGTACAACCGGCCCGTCCGGCTATGGCTACACCTTC. Full variable domain (remainder filled in from reference TRBV19 and TRBJ1-2): DGGITQSPKYLFRKEGQNVTLSCEQNLNHDAMYWYRQDPGQGLRLIYYSQIVNDFQKGDIAEGYSVSREKKESFPLTVTSAQKNPTAFYLCASSTTGPSGYGYTFGSGTRLTVV.